This T cell receptor (beta chain) was profiled in a study of blood T cell repertoires in COVID-19. About the research overall: T cells, B-cell-depleted T cells, or PBMCs supplied cDNA or gDNA.

V dropped 5 bases and J dropped 6; count of bases not matched to a gene: 10. The CDR3 contains 18 residues. Germline V CDR1 and CDR2: SGHVS, FNYEAQ. Using immunoSEQ multiplex PCR, the repertoire was profiled, and TCRdb retains in-frame clones only, with some absent. Of about 100,000 clones in the sample, around 90% were seen once. V and J are TRBV7-6 and TRBJ2-2; 15 nucleotides align to TRBD2. The sequence derives from a human donor in a cohort sampled during active COVID-19. The sequencing input was peripheral blood. This CDR3 reads CASSVGTSGRRRAGELFF. The CDR3 DNA sequence: TGTGCCAGCAGCGTAGGGACTAGCGGGAGGCGCCGGGCCGGGGAGCTGTTTTTT.